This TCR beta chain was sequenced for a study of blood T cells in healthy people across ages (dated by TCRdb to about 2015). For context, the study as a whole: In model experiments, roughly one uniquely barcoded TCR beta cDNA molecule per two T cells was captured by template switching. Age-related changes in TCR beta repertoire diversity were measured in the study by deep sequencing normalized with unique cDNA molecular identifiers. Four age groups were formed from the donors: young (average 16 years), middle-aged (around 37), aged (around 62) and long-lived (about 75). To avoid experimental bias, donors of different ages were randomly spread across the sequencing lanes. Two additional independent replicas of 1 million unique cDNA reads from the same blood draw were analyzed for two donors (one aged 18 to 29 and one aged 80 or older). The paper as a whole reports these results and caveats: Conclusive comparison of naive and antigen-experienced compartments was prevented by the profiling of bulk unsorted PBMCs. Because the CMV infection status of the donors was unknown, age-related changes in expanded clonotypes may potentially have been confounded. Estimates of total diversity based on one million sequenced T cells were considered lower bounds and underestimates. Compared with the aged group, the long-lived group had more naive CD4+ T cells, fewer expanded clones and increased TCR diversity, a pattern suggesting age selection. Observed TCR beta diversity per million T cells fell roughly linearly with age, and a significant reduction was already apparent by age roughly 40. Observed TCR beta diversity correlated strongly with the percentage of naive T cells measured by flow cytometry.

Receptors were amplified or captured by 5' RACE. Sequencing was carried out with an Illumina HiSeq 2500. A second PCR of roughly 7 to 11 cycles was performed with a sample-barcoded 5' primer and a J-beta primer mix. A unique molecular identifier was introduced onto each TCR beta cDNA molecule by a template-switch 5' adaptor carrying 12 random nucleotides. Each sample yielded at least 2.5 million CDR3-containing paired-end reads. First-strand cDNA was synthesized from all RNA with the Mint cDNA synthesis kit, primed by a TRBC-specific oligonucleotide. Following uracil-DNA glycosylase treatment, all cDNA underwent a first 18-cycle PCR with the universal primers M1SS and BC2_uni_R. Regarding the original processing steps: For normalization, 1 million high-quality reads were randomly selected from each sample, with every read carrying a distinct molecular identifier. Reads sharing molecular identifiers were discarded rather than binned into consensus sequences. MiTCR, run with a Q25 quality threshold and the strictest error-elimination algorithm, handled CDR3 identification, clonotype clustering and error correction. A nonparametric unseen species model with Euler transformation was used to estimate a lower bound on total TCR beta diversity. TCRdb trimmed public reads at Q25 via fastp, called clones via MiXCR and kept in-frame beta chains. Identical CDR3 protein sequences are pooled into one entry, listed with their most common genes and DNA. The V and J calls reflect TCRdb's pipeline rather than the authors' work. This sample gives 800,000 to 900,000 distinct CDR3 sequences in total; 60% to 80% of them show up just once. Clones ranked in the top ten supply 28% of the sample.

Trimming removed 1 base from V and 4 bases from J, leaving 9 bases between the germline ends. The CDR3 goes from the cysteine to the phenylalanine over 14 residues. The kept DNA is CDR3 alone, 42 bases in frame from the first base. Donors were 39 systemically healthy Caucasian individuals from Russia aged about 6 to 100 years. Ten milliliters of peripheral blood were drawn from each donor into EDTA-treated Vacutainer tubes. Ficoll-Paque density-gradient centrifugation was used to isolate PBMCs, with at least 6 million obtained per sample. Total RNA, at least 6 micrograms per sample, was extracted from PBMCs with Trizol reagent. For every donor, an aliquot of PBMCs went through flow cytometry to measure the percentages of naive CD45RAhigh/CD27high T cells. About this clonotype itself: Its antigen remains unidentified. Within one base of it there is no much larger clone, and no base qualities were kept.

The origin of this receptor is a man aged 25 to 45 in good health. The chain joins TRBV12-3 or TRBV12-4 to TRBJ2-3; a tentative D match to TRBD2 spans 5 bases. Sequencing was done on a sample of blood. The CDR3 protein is CASSLGGMSDTQYF. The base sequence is TGTGCCAGCAGTTTAGGAGGGATGTCAGATACGCAGTATTTT.